This T cell receptor beta chain was identified in a study of blood T cell repertoires in COVID-19. Study-level information: There were acute and convalescent COVID-19 samples, and they came from the United States, Italy and Spain.

Methods used by the authors: By means of reference gene primer amplification, nucleated cell counts were estimated. TCRdb keeps only in-frame clones here, not all; method: immunoSEQ multiplex PCR. The DNA gave D and trimming, while V, J and clone size come from that table. The sample includes fewer than 150,000 clones, about 90% of them seen just once. The sequenced material came from peripheral blood. This TCR came from a woman aged 55-70 years with acute or convalescent COVID-19.

This CDR3 is CASSKGLAPTDTQYF. Written as DNA, the CDR3 is TGTGCCAGCAGCAAGGGACTAGCCCCTACAGATACGCAGTATTTT. The chain links TRBV5-4 to TRBJ2-3; TRBD2 agrees at 9 bases. Germline assignment: CDR1 SGHNT and CDR2 YYREEE (reference sequence). Trimming removed 4 bases from V and 3 bases from J; junction bases left unmatched: 6. This CDR3 region has 15 residues.